The 28 T cell receptor beta chains in this list originate from one sample, sequenced in a study of cytomegalovirus exposure and HLA in healthy donors. The method was immunoSEQ multiplex PCR; TCRdb's version includes in-frame clones alone and lacks a portion of them. The sample lists roughly 350,000 clones, 70% to 90% seen once, with 0.84% in the top ten. Sequences were obtained from PBMCs. These receptors originate from a woman aged 18-30 years in good health and CMV-seronegative.

The CDR3 sequence: CATSRVTSGSQETQYF. CDR3 nucleotide sequence: TGTGCCACCAGCAGAGTGACTAGCGGGAGCCAAGAGACCCAGTACTTC. This sequence joins TRBV15 and TRBJ2-5; 12 bases map to TRBD2. J lost 1 base, V lost 1 base, and 1 base had no gene match. The CDR3 is 16 residues long. Germline CDR1 is LNHNV and CDR2 is YYDKDF (reference sequence).

This clone came up once. The rearrangement uses TRBV6-5 and TRBJ1-2; 10 nucleotides line up with TRBD1. Per germline, CDR1 MNHEY and CDR2 SVGAGI. V shed 5 bases and J 4 bases; nucleotides not matched to a gene: 4. The CDR3 totals 14 residues. The CDR3 DNA is TGTGCCAGCAGTAGGGGACAGGGGTCCTATGGCTACACCTTC. This codes for CASSRGQGSYGYTF.

The chain carries TRBV6-1 and TRBJ1-2, with 11 bases that match TRBD1. V gave up 4 bases and J gave up 6 bases; unmatched junction bases: 16. This CDR3 has 18 residues. Germline CDR1 reads MNHNS; CDR2 reads SASEGT. The CDR3 here is CASSGSQIPGQGVDGYTF. CDR3 bases: TGTGCCAGCAGTGGGTCCCAAATTCCGGGACAGGGGGTAGATGGCTACACCTTC.

The chain couples TRBV27 to TRBJ2-2, with 8 bases lining up with TRBD2. Germline CDR1 is MNHEY and CDR2 is SMNVEV (reference sequence). The length of the CDR3 is 14 residues. The V segment lost 6 bases and the J segment 9 bases; nucleotides outside the gene matches: 9. CDR3 region: CASRGYGGVRELFF. DNA of the CDR3: TGTGCCAGCAGAGGCTACGGGGGGGTAAGGGAGCTGTTTTTT.

V and J are TRBV15 and TRBJ1-4, with D perhaps matching TRBD1 (5 bases). V lost 0 bases, J lost 6 bases, and 14 bases lay in between. This CDR3 is built from 16 residues. Germline V gene lookup returns CDR1 LNHNV and CDR2 YYDKDF (reference sequence). In DNA, the CDR3 is TGTGCCACCAGCAGAGATAGGATGGGGCTTGATGAAAAACTGTTTTTT. This gives the protein CATSRDRMGLDEKLFF.

The CDR3, as DNA: TGTGCCAGCAGCCAGGGGGTGGACAGGAGAACCTATGGCTACACCTTC. Translation: CASSQGVDRRTYGYTF. The chain employs TRBV4-2 and TRBJ1-2, with 7 bases that match TRBD1. V lost 3 bases and J lost 4; bases outside the gene matches: 11. This CDR3 has 16 amino acids. Germline lookup yields CDR1 LGHNA and CDR2 YNFKEQ.

The chain employs TRBV28 and TRBJ2-7, with 9 bases aligning to TRBD1. J lost 7 bases, V lost 4 bases, and 2 bases had no gene match. Germline CDR1 and CDR2: MDHEN and SYDVKM. This CDR3 has 12 residues. Written as DNA, the CDR3 is TGTGCCAGCAGTTCGGGACAGGGAGAGCAGTACTTC. It encodes CASSSGQGEQYF.

The chain joins TRBV28 to TRBJ1-2, with TRBD1 matching over 8 bases. Losses at the gene ends were 4 bases for V and 7 bases for J; bases not matched to a gene: 5. The germline CDR1 and CDR2 sequences are MDHEN and SYDVKM. This CDR3 is built from 13 residues. The chain's CDR3 is CASSSDRETGYTF. CDR3 DNA sequence: TGTGCCAGCAGTTCGGACAGGGAGACTGGCTACACCTTC.

The chain combines TRBV4-1 with TRBJ2-7, with 11 bases matching TRBD2. This CDR3 contains 21 residues. V was pared by 4 bases and J by 6 bases, with 26 bases of the junction left unmatched. CDR1 MGHRA and CDR2 YSYEKL come from the germline V gene. The CDR3 sequence is CASSLKSVGQGLLAGAGEQYF. CDR3 nucleotides: TGCGCCAGCAGCCTTAAGTCGGTCGGACAGGGATTACTAGCGGGAGCTGGCGAGCAGTACTTC.

V is TRBV4-1 and J is TRBJ1-1; TRBD1 matches at 7 bases. V gave up 4 bases and J gave up 6 bases; unmatched junction bases: 11. The V gene's germline CDR1 is MGHRA and CDR2 YSYEKL. The CDR3 extends over 15 amino acids. The DNA of the CDR3 is TGCGCCAGCAGCCGTGTTGGACAGGAATTTGCTGAAGCTTTCTTT. It specifies CASSRVGQEFAEAFF.

This clone has only a few counts. This rearrangement joins TRBV4-2 to TRBJ2-2; 7 bases map to TRBD1. This CDR3 region has 15 residues. The V and J ends lost 1 base and 3 bases, in that order; junction bases with no gene match: 2. Germline V gives CDR1 LGHNA, CDR2 YNFKEQ. As DNA, the CDR3 is TGTGCCAGCAGCCAAGGACAGGGCGACACCGGGGAGCTGTTTTTT. This codes for CASSQGQGDTGELFF.

This chain joins TRBV25-1 and TRBJ1-5; D not certain. CDR3 length: 14 amino acids. V was trimmed by 4 bases and J by 1 base, leaving 8 bases between them. Germline V gene sequence: CDR1 MGHDK, CDR2 SYGVNS. CDR3 amino acids: CASSATSSNQPQHF. The DNA of the CDR3 is TGTGCCAGCAGTGCTACGAGCAGCAATCAGCCCCAGCATTTT.

V and J are TRBV19 and TRBJ1-5, with D perhaps matching TRBD1 (5 bases). This CDR3 contains 16 residues. Trimming pared 1 base from V and 5 bases from J, leaving 15 bases between. Germline V gene data show CDR1 as LNHDA and CDR2 as SQIVND (reference sequence). The CDR3 protein is CASSIGAGMAHQPQHF. As DNA, the CDR3 is TGTGCCAGTAGTATAGGGGCAGGGATGGCGCATCAGCCCCAGCATTTT.

The CDR3 protein is CAWSAMEGSGNTIYF. In DNA, the CDR3 is TGTGCCTGGAGTGCAATGGAGGGATCGGGAAACACCATATATTTT. The chain couples TRBV30 to TRBJ1-3; no clear D. V gave up 1 base and J gave up 4 bases, with 14 bases separating them. Germline lookup yields CDR1 GTSNPN and CDR2 SVGIG (reference sequence). This CDR3 region has 15 residues.

The chain combines TRBV27 with TRBJ2-1; D uncertain. Trimming removed 2 bases at V and 10 bases at J, with 12 bases between. CDR3 length: 13 amino acids. Germline V gives CDR1 MNHEY, CDR2 SMNVEV (reference sequence). DNA of the CDR3: TGTGCCAGCAGTTTACCCCCCGAGGCCGAGCAGTTCTTC. Residues: CASSLPPEAEQFF.

V gene TRBV5-4 combines with J gene TRBJ2-7; D remains unclear. Germline V gives CDR1 SGHNT, CDR2 YYREEE (reference sequence). The V end lost 1 base, the J end lost 6 bases, and 11 bases lay between the germline ends. The CDR3 sequence is 13 residues long. The CDR3 nucleotides read TGTGCCAGCAGCTTGCGCGAGGCCGTCGAGCAGTACTTC. Encoded protein: CASSLREAVEQYF.

The CDR3 is CASSYSSSGIPHEQYF. CDR3 in DNA: TGTGCCAGCAGTTACTCTTCTAGCGGGATCCCCCACGAGCAGTACTTC. The chain recombines TRBV6-6 with TRBJ2-7, with TRBD2 identical over 9 bases. The CDR3 is 16 amino acids. Germline V gene lookup returns CDR1 MNHNY and CDR2 SVGAGI (reference sequence). V was clipped by 0 bases and J by 5 bases; unmatched bases: 8.

This sequence joins TRBV6-1 and TRBJ2-3, with 14 bases that match TRBD2. CDR3 length: 18 residues. Looked up from germline, CDR1 is MNHNS and CDR2 is SASEGT. V shed 3 bases and J 4 bases; nucleotides not matched to a gene: 9. The DNA for the CDR3 is TGTGCCAGCAGTGAGCCCCGGACTAGCGGGAGGCGGGCAGATACGCAGTATTTT. It translates to CASSEPRTSGRRADTQYF.

This chain connects TRBV28 to TRBJ2-7; 7 bases fit TRBD2. Germline CDR1 and CDR2: MDHEN and SYDVKM. The CDR3 contains 15 residues. Trimming removed 2 bases from V and 6 bases from J; junction bases left unmatched: 10. DNA for the CDR3: TGTGCCAGCAGTTTAGGGGGTGGGAGGGTAAGCGAGCAGTACTTC. It encodes CASSLGGGRVSEQYF.

This chain connects TRBV6-1 to TRBJ2-3, with D possibly matching TRBD1 (6 bases). This CDR3 has 13 residues. V was cut by 5 bases and J by 6 bases, with 12 bases left in between. CDR1 and CDR2 from the germline V gene are MNHNS and SASEGT. The CDR3 DNA reads as TGTGCCAGCAGTCCACAGGGTTACGATACGCAGTATTTT. This translates into CASSPQGYDTQYF.

The V gene is TRBV29-1, the J gene TRBJ2-2; 11 bases are shared with TRBD2. The CDR3 sequence is 16 residues long. V gave up 3 bases and J gave up 6 bases; unmatched junction bases: 9. Germline lookup yields CDR1 SQVTM and CDR2 ANQGSEA. For the CDR3, the DNA is TGCAGCGTTGACGACACTAGCGGGAGTGTCGCCGGGGAGCTGTTTTTT. Translation: CSVDDTSGSVAGELFF.

V is TRBV7-9 and J is TRBJ2-1, with 11 bases that match TRBD2. V trimming: 8 bases; J trimming: 3 bases; junction bases outside the gene matches: 6. The CDR3 totals 15 residues. Germline V lookup: CDR1 SEHNR, CDR2 FQNEAQ (reference sequence). CDR3 nucleotides: TGTGCCAGCCTGGGGGGGACTAGCGGCTACAATGAGCAGTTCTTC. Translating gives CASLGGTSGYNEQFF.

The rearrangement joins TRBV27 to TRBJ2-3, with 12 bases that match TRBD2. V gave up 7 bases and J gave up 6 bases; unmatched junction bases: 14. The CDR3 consists of 17 residues. Germline V gene lookup returns CDR1 MNHEY and CDR2 SMNVEV (reference sequence). The CDR3 loop is CASTSPGTSGFGDTQYF. The CDR3 DNA reads as TGTGCCAGCACCTCCCCCGGGACTAGCGGGTTCGGCGATACGCAGTATTTT.

The gene calls are TRBV5-1 and TRBJ1-5; 10 nucleotides match TRBD1. Germline V CDR1 and CDR2: SGHRS, YFSETQ. V trimming: 4 bases; J trimming: 5 bases; junction bases outside the gene matches: 9. This CDR3 comprises 16 residues. Here the CDR3 reads CASSPGTGASHQPQHF. The CDR3 DNA is TGCGCCAGCAGCCCCGGGACAGGGGCTTCCCATCAGCCCCAGCATTTT.

Written as DNA, the CDR3 is TGCAGTGCTGAGAGAGAGGGCATTCAGTACTTC. Encoded protein: CSAEREGIQYF. The chain couples TRBV20-1 to TRBJ2-4; tentatively, D is TRBD2 (5 bases). This CDR3 comprises 11 residues. From germline, CDR1 is DFQATT and CDR2 SNEGSKA (reference sequence). V lost 5 bases, J lost 9 bases, and 11 bases lay in between.

The chain couples TRBV27 to TRBJ1-4, with D hard to call. V dropped 1 base and J dropped 8 bases, with 14 bases sitting between them. The CDR3 is 15 residues long. Germline CDR1 reads MNHEY; CDR2 reads SMNVEV (reference sequence). The CDR3 DNA reads as TGTGCCAGCAGTTTATTCGTCGGGGATCAGGAAAAACTGTTTTTT. This sequence encodes CASSLFVGDQEKLFF.

The chain employs TRBV2 and TRBJ1-1; no definite D call. This CDR3 contains 16 residues. Trimming removed 5 bases from V and 1 base from J, with 17 bases in between. Per the germline V gene, CDR1 is SNHLY and CDR2 is FYNNEI. CDR3 coding DNA: TGTGCCAGCAGTAGGGCAGAACTTAGCGGGAACACTGAAGCTTTCTTT. This encodes CASSRAELSGNTEAFF.

The chain employs TRBV28 and TRBJ2-2; D unresolved. Germline CDR1 is MDHEN and CDR2 is SYDVKM. The CDR3 covers 12 residues. Trimming removed 2 bases at V and 7 bases at J, with 5 bases between. DNA for the CDR3: TGTGCCAGCAGTTTAGTATTCGGGGAGCTGTTTTTT. It specifies CASSLVFGELFF.